Each of the 6 T cell receptor beta chains below was sequenced from the same sample in a study of T cell repertoires in cytomegalovirus infection. TCRdb reprocessed the reads with MiXCR, giving one entry per CDR3 protein. The sample carries about 76,000 distinct CDR3 sequences, 3% to 4.5% recorded once. The sample was PBMCs. These receptors came from a human donor in good health (CMV status not recorded). Some clones in this sample may be carry-over from other donors' samples.

Ten or more counts support this clonotype. The V and J genes are TRBV7-2 and TRBJ1-2; 9 nucleotides match TRBD1. Germline loops: CDR1 SGHTA, CDR2 FQGNSA. J was trimmed by 8 bases and V by 3 bases; bases with no gene match: 7. The CDR3 is made up of 14 amino acids. The CDR3 DNA sequence: TGTGCCAGCAGCTTTGTCACAGGGGGCGAAGGCTACACCTTC. Amino acids: CASSFVTGGEGYTF.

This clonotype was picked up many times. J is TRBJ1-6 and V is TRBV4-3; the D is unclear. The CDR3 has 15 residues. Trimming pared 5 bases from V and 7 bases from J, leaving 15 bases between. Germline V CDR1 and CDR2: LGHNA, YSLEER. CDR3 sequence (DNA): TGCGCCAGCAGCAACACAGCTCCCCTGAATTCACCCCTCCACTTT. Translating it yields CASSNTAPLNSPLHF.

There are many counts of this clonotype. The chain uses TRBV7-9 and TRBJ2-5, with TRBD2 matching 9 bases. The germline V gene encodes CDR1 SEHNR and CDR2 FQNEAQ (reference sequence). V lost 5 bases and J lost 3; bases outside the gene matches: 7. CDR3 size: 15 residues. The CDR3: CASSVTASGEETQYF. In DNA form, the CDR3 reads TGTGCCAGCAGCGTAACGGCTAGCGGGGAAGAGACCCAGTACTTC.

The table lists this clonotype with many counts. J is TRBJ1-4 and V is TRBV7-6; 7 positions agree with TRBD1. This CDR3 has 15 amino acids. V lost 3 bases to trimming and J lost 7 bases; unmatched junction nucleotides: 8. CDR1 and CDR2 (germline): SGHVS, FNYEAQ. CDR3: CASSFRQGLGEKLFF. The CDR3 nucleotides are TGTGCCAGCAGCTTCAGACAGGGACTCGGTGAAAAACTGTTTTTT.

This clonotype was recorded at least ten times. This chain joins TRBV6-2 or TRBV6-3 and TRBJ1-1; D possibly corresponds to TRBD1 (5 bases). Germline-derived CDR1 and CDR2 are MNHEY and SVGEGT. Trimming took off 7 bases at V and 6 bases at J, with 12 bases between the two ends. The CDR3 length is 12 residues. Here the CDR3 DNA reads TGTGCCAGCACCTTTCGGGGCGCTGAAGCTTTCTTT. Its protein product is CASTFRGAEAFF.

This clonotype was picked up many times. This sequence joins TRBV7-8 and TRBJ1-1; tentatively, D is TRBD1 (6 bases). In germline, CDR1 is SGHVS, CDR2 FQNEAQ. CDR3 size: 13 residues. Between the trimmed V and J ends, which lost 10 bases and 5 bases, there was a span of 17 bases. Here the CDR3 DNA reads TGTGCCACCAGAGGGGGGGCGAGGACTGAAGCTTTCTTT. This codes for CATRGGARTEAFF.